Listed below are T cell receptor beta chains from one sample, sequenced in a study of T cells in Graves' hyperthyroidism and ophthalmopathy. TCRdb ran MiXCR on the multiplex PCR reads and lists one entry per CDR3 protein. This table has about 560,000 distinct CDR3 sequences, 16% appearing once. Sample: blood. These receptors originate from a woman aged 18-29 years with Graves' hyperthyroidism. CDR3s include the opening cysteine and the closing phenylalanine or tryptophan. A D gene is named only where the DNA matches it firmly. Part of the rows lack a size; the others show once, few, many or a class for expanded clones.

d_call	v_call	j_call	clone_size	cdr3_nt	cdr3_aa
NA	TRBV28	TRBJ2-2	many	TGTGCCAGCAGTGGCCCCCCAACCGGGGAGCTGTTTTTT	CASSGPPTGELFF
NA	TRBV7-2	TRBJ1-1	NA	TGTGCCAGCGGCTTAATTATGAGTTCCAACACTGAAGCTTCCTTT	CASGLIMSSNTEASF
NA	TRBV20-1	TRBJ2-7	few	TGCAGTGCCTCCCAACCCGGGCGGGACGAGCAGTACTTC	CSASQPGRDEQYF
NA	TRBV28	TRBJ2-3	many	TGTGCCAGCATCACCGGGCGAAGTGGGCCCACAGATACGCAGTATTTT	CASITGRSGPTDTQYF
TRBD1	TRBV30	TRBJ2-4	NA	TGTGCCTGGAACCAGCGCAGGGGGTTAGCCAAAAACATTCAGTACTTC	CAWNQRRGLAKNIQYF
TRBD1	TRBV5-1	TRBJ1-1	many	TGCGCCAGCAGCTTCGACAGGGGGCGAGGGAGCACTGAAGCTTTCTTT	CASSFDRGRGSTEAFF
NA	TRBV6-9	TRBJ1-5	few	TGTGCCAGCAGTTACGGGGAGGGCAATCAGCCCCAGCATTTT	CASSYGEGNQPQHF
NA	TRBV28	TRBJ1-4	few	TGTGCCAGCAGTACTTGGGACGGATCTAATGAAAAACTGTTTTTT	CASSTWDGSNEKLFF
TRBD1	TRBV20-1	TRBJ2-7	NA	TGCAGTGCCAGTCCCCCGGGACAGGGGAACTACGAGCAGTACTTC	CSASPPGQGNYEQYF
NA	TRBV7-9	TRBJ2-7	NA	TGTGCCAGCAGCTTGGGCAGCGGGTGGATTTACGAGCAGTACTTC	CASSLGSGWIYEQYF
TRBD2	TRBV7-9	TRBJ2-7	few	TGTGCCAGCAGCTTAGTCCAGGGGGTTAGCGGGAGCTCCTACGAGCAGTACTTC	CASSLVQGVSGSSYEQYF
NA	TRBV12-3/TRBV12-4	TRBJ2-1	NA	TGTGCCAGCAGTTGGACATACAATGAGCAGTTCTTC	CASSWTYNEQFF
NA	TRBV28	TRBJ2-7	many	TGTGCCAGCAGTTTGGGTCTTGCAGGCCGGCAGCAGTACTTC	CASSLGLAGRQQYF
TRBD2	TRBV12-5	TRBJ2-5	many	TGTGCTAGTGGTTTAGCGGGAGGGCCCGAGACCCAGTACTTC	CASGLAGGPETQYF
NA	TRBV5-1	TRBJ1-1	few	TGCGCCAGCAGCTTGGGAGCAGCACCGAACACTGAAGCTTTCTTT	CASSLGAAPNTEAFF
TRBD2	TRBV29-1	TRBJ2-3	few	TGCAGCGTTGGCGGACTAGCGGGGGTCACAGATACGCAGTATTTT	CSVGGLAGVTDTQYF
NA	TRBV15	TRBJ1-5	NA	TGTGCCACCAGCATTCGTCCTGTGGGACAGCCCCAGCATTTT	CATSIRPVGQPQHF